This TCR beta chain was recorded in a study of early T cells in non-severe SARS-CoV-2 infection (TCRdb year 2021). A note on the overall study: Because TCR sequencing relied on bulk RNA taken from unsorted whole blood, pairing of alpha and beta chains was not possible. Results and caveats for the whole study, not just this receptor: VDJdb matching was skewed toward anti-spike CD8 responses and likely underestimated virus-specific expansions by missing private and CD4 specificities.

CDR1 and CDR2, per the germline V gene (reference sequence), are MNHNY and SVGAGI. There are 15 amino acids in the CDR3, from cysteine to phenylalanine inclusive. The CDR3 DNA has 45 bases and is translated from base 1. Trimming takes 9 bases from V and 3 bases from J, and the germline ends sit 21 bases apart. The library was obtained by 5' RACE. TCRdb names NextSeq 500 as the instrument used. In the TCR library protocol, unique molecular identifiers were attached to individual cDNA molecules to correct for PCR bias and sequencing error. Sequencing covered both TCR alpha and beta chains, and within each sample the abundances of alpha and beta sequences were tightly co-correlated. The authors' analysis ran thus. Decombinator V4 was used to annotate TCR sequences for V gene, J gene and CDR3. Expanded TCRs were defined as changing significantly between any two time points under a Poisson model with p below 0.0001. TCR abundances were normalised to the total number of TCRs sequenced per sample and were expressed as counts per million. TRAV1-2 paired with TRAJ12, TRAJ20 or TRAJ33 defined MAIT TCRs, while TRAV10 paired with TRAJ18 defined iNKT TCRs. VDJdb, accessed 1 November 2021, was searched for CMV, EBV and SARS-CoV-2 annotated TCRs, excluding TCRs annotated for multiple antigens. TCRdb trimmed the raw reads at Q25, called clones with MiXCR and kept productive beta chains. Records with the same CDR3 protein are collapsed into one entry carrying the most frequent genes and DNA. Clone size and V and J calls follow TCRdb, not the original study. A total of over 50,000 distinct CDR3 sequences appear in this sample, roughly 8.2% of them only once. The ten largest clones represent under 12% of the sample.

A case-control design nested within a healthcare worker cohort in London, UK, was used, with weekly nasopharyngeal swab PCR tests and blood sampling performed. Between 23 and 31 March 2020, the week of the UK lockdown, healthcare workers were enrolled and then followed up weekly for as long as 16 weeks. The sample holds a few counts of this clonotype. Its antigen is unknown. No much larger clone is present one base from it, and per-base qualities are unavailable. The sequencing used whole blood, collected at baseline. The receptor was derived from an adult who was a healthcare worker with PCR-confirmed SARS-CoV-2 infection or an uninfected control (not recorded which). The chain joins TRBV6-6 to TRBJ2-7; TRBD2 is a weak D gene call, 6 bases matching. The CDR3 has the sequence CASWSEGSGIYEQYF. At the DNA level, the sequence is TGTGCCAGTTGGTCGGAGGGGAGTGGGATCTACGAGCAGTACTTC.